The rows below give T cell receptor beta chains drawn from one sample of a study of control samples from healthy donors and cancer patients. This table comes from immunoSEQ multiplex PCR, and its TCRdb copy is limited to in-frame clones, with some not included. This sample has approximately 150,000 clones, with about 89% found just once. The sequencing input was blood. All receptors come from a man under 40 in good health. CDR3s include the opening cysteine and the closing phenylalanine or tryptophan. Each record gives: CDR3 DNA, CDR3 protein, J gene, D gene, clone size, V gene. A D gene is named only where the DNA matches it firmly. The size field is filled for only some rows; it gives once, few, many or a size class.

TGTGCCAGCAGCTTAGGGCAGAACACCGGGGAGCTGTTTTTT CASSLGQNTGELFF TRBJ2-2 . once TRBV7-2
TGTGCCAGCAGCGACGGTAAAGCTCGATCTGGAAACACCATATATTTT CASSDGKARSGNTIYF TRBJ1-3 . few TRBV5-4
TGTGCCAGCATAACGGTGGGGAACGGAGAGCAGTTCTTC CASITVGNGEQFF TRBJ2-1 . . TRBV7-8
TGCGCCAGCAGCCAAGATTTTATGGCTAGCGGGTTTACAGATACGCAGTATTTT CASSQDFMASGFTDTQYF TRBJ2-3 TRBD2 . TRBV4-3
TGTGCCAGCAGTTACGGGACAAGGAACACTGAAGCTTTCTTT CASSYGTRNTEAFF TRBJ1-1 . . TRBV6-2/TRBV6-3
TGCGCCAGCAGGGTCCAGCCCAGCACAGATACGCAGTATTTT CASRVQPSTDTQYF TRBJ2-3 . . TRBV5-1
TGTGCCAGCAGCCTTCTAGGACTAGCGCAAGAGACCCAGTACTTC CASSLLGLAQETQYF TRBJ2-5 TRBD2 . TRBV9
TGTGCTAGTGGTTTGGTCTTGGTGTCAGAGAATCCCTACAATGAGCAGTTCTTC CASGLVLVSENPYNEQFF TRBJ2-1 . . TRBV12-5
TGTGCCAGCAGGGGGTTTGTTGGGCTCGAGCAGTACTTC CASRGFVGLEQYF TRBJ2-7 . . TRBV6-5
TGTGCCAGCAGTTACTTGGCTATCACCGGGGAGCTGTTTTTT CASSYLAITGELFF TRBJ2-2 . . TRBV6-5
TGTGCCAGTAGATCTGGGGGGTTCAATGAGCAGTTCTTC CASRSGGFNEQFF TRBJ2-1 . . TRBV19
TGTGCCTGGACCGCGACGACAGGGCTTCATGGCTACACCTTC CAWTATTGLHGYTF TRBJ1-2 TRBD1 . TRBV30
TGTGCCATCAGTGAAACTAGCGGCTCCTACGAGCAGTACTTC CAISETSGSYEQYF TRBJ2-7 TRBD2 few TRBV10-3
TGTGCCAGCAGCCACACAGAGGCCGGAAACACCATATATTTT CASSHTEAGNTIYF TRBJ1-3 . . TRBV7-9